This entry features one T cell receptor (beta chain) sequence. The data are from a study of blood T cell repertoires in COVID-19. Authors' data handling: Quantification of nucleated cells was approximated via reference gene primer amplification. Method: immunoSEQ multiplex PCR; TCRdb's copy keeps in-frame clones and lacks some. V, J and clone size are taken as reported in that table, and D and trimming were inferred from the DNA itself. Of about 260,000 clones listed, about 87% are singletons. From germline, CDR1 is LGHNA and CDR2 YSLEER. Between the trimmed V and J ends, which lost 0 bases and 2 bases, there was a span of 19 bases. The CDR3 is made up of 19 amino acids.

Sequencing was carried out using PBMCs or T cells enriched from blood (not recorded which). J is TRBJ2-2 and V is TRBV4-3, with D perhaps matching TRBD2 (6 bases). The sequence was obtained from a woman between 40 and 50 years old who had been exposed to COVID-19. The CDR3 region is CASSQDPPGVIDNTGELFF. The CDR3 bases are TGCGCCAGCAGCCAAGATCCTCCGGGAGTAATAGACAACACCGGGGAGCTGTTTTTT.